This T cell receptor (beta chain) is from a study of blood T cell repertoires in COVID-19. The germline V and J ends were trimmed by 1 base and 1 base, with 7 bases remaining between them. The CDR3 loop spans 14 amino acids. The germline gives CDR1 LGHDT, CDR2 YNNKEL (reference sequence). Method: immunoSEQ multiplex PCR; TCRdb's copy keeps in-frame clones and lacks some. Here the sample spans about 130,000 clones, roughly 86% being singletons. Seattle enrolled patients during active infection and tracked them longitudinally. The rearrangement joins TRBV3-1 (or the pseudogene TRBV3-2) to TRBJ1-1; D possibly corresponds to TRBD1 (5 bases). This clonotype was sampled from a woman aged 70-85 years with COVID-19, enrolled during active disease. Sequenced material: peripheral blood. The chain's CDR3 is CASSQVGGNTEAFF. CDR3 bases: TGTGCCAGCAGCCAAGTGGGGGGGAACACTGAAGCTTTCTTT.